Below, 26 T cell receptor beta chains from the same sample are listed, as sequenced in a study of T cell responses to AZD1222 COVID-19 vaccine. This table comes from immunoSEQ multiplex PCR, and its TCRdb copy is limited to in-frame clones, with some not included. The table lists some 190,000 clones, around 91% of them singletons. The sequencing used peripheral blood, collected on day 0 of AZD1222 vaccination. The receptors shown here come from an adult in good health.

J is TRBJ1-1 and V is TRBV2; D might be TRBD1 (5 bases). With 4 bases removed from V and 4 bases from J, the gap between germline ends came to 16 bases. The length of the CDR3 is 15 residues. Germline lookup yields CDR1 SNHLY and CDR2 FYNNEI. The CDR3 here is CASSAPGRAGTEAFF. CDR3 nucleotide sequence: TGTGCCAGCAGTGCACCAGGGAGGGCAGGCACTGAAGCTTTCTTT.

In this sample, this clone turned up a few times. The V call is TRBV11-1, the J call TRBJ2-5; D call uncertain. Germline V gives CDR1 SGHAT, CDR2 FQDESV (reference sequence). Trimming stripped 5 bases from V and 2 bases from J, with 9 bases between. This CDR3 contains 13 residues. The DNA for the CDR3 is TGTGCCAGCAGCCCGGATTATCAAGAGACCCAGTACTTC. Protein sequence: CASSPDYQETQYF.

The gene calls are TRBV27 and TRBJ1-1; 10 bases match TRBD1. The germline V gene encodes CDR1 MNHEY and CDR2 SMNVEV (reference sequence). The CDR3 extends over 18 amino acids. V was clipped by 3 bases and J by 5 bases; unmatched bases: 15. DNA of the CDR3: TGTGCCAGCAGTTTTCGGGCCCCCGGGACAGGGGAAGGGACTGAAGCTTTCTTT. Translation: CASSFRAPGTGEGTEAFF.

J is TRBJ1-2 and V is TRBV10-1, with D unresolved. The CDR3 length is 13 residues. With 2 bases removed from V and 8 bases from J, the gap between germline ends came to 12 bases. Germline V CDR1 and CDR2: WNHNN, SYGVQD (reference sequence). The CDR3, as DNA: TGCGCCAGCAGTGAGCGGACTTGGGGAGGCTACACCTTC. This codes for CASSERTWGGYTF.

V and J are TRBV7-2 and TRBJ2-4, with D perhaps TRBD1 or TRBD2 (5 bases each). V lost 2 bases to trimming and J lost 8 bases, with 16 bases between them. Germline CDR1 reads SGHTA; CDR2 reads FQGNSA. This CDR3 is 15 amino acids long. The CDR3 sequence: CASSLFPGLEDIQYF. The CDR3 nucleotides are TGTGCCAGCAGCTTATTTCCGGGGCTCGAGGACATTCAGTACTTC.

This chain uses TRBV5-1 with TRBJ2-3; weak D call: TRBD2 (5 bases). The CDR3 runs 17 residues. Germline CDR1 is SGHRS and CDR2 is YFSETQ. V was cut by 3 bases and J by 0 bases, with 17 bases left in between. The CDR3 DNA sequence: TGCGCCAGCAGCTCTGGACGGAGGATCACTAGCACAGATACGCAGTATTTT. Translated: CASSSGRRITSTDTQYF.

The J gene is TRBJ2-3, the V gene TRBV6-2 or TRBV6-3; TRBD2 agrees at 13 bases. V shed 5 bases and J 4 bases; nucleotides not matched to a gene: 3. The CDR3 loop spans 15 amino acids. Germline CDR1 MNHEY, CDR2 SVGEGT. CDR3 region: CASSRLAGGADTQYF. The CDR3 nucleotides read TGTGCCAGCAGTCGACTAGCGGGGGGTGCAGATACGCAGTATTTT.

The chain uses TRBV6-2 or TRBV6-3 and TRBJ2-7, with 10 nucleotides matching TRBD1. The ends lost 5 bases at V and 3 bases at J; junction bases unmatched: 7. The germline CDR1 and CDR2 sequences are MNHEY and SVGEGT. The CDR3 is 15 residues long. The CDR3 region has the DNA TGTGCCAGCAGTCAACCGGGACAGGGGCACTACGAGCAGTACTTC. Translated, it gives CASSQPGQGHYEQYF.

V gene TRBV6-5 combines with J gene TRBJ2-4; TRBD1 aligns across 8 bases. V shed 7 bases and J 6 bases; nucleotides not matched to a gene: 11. The CDR3 is made up of 15 amino acids. Germline-derived CDR1 and CDR2 are MNHEY and SVGAGI. DNA of the CDR3: TGTGCCAGCACCCGTGGCGGACAGGGTGGAAACATTCAGTACTTC. Its translation is CASTRGGQGGNIQYF.

The J gene is TRBJ1-1, the V gene TRBV5-1, with a possible D match to TRBD1 (5 bases). Germline CDR1 and CDR2: SGHRS and YFSETQ. Trimming shortened V by 0 bases and J by 3 bases, and 9 bases separated the two germline ends. The CDR3 is 14 residues long. Here the CDR3 reads CASSLGGGDTEAFF. In DNA, the CDR3 is TGCGCCAGCAGCTTGGGAGGAGGGGACACTGAAGCTTTCTTT. Variable domain in full (rest from reference TRBV5-1 and TRBJ1-1): KAGVTQTPRYLIKTRGQQVTLSCSPISGHRSVSWYQQTPGQGLQFLFEYFSETQRNKGNFPGRFSGRQFSNSRSEMNVSTLELGDSALYLCASSLGGGDTEAFFGQGTRLTVV.

The chain recombines TRBV28 with TRBJ2-7, with TRBD2 matching over 8 bases. V was clipped by 8 bases and J by 12 bases; unmatched bases: 9. Germline V lookup: CDR1 MDHEN, CDR2 SYDVKM. The CDR3 has 11 residues. CDR3 nucleotide sequence: TGTGCCAGCCCGGGGGGGACGGGCCGGTACTTC. Protein sequence: CASPGGTGRYF.

The chain couples TRBV29-1 to TRBJ1-5; 8 nucleotides line up with TRBD1. The CDR3 contains 15 residues. The V gene end was trimmed by 4 bases and the J gene end by 6 bases; junction bases not matched to a gene: 11. From germline, CDR1 is SQVTM and CDR2 ANQGSEA. For the CDR3, the DNA is TGCAGCGTTGCTTTTAGGACAGGGCCGGGTCAGCCCCAGCATTTT. This translates into CSVAFRTGPGQPQHF.

CDR3 coding DNA: TGCGCCAGCAGTGAAGTAGGGGATAATTCACCCCTCCACTTT. Its protein product is CASSEVGDNSPLHF. V usage is TRBV10-2 and J usage is TRBJ1-6; tentative D call: TRBD1 (5 bases). The V gene lost 3 bases and the J gene lost 5 bases, with 8 bases spanning the gap. This CDR3 comprises 14 residues. CDR1 is WSHSY, CDR2 SAAADI, per germline.

The chain employs TRBV18 and TRBJ2-2; D unresolved. Trimming removed 4 bases from V and 5 bases from J, with 8 bases in between. Per germline, CDR1 KGHSH and CDR2 LQKENI. CDR3 size: 13 residues. The CDR3 coding sequence is TGTGCCAGCTCACTTCAGAAGACCGGGGAGCTGTTTTTT. Amino acid sequence: CASSLQKTGELFF.

This clone was found a few times. V gene TRBV7-9 combines with J gene TRBJ1-1; maybe TRBD1 (6 bases). The V end was cut by 2 bases, the J end by 2 bases, with 12 bases between. This CDR3 contains 15 residues. Germline values: CDR1 SEHNR, CDR2 FQNEAQ (reference sequence). Written as DNA, the CDR3 is TGTGCCAGCAGCTTAACGGGACAAATCAACACTGAAGCTTTCTTT. This translates into CASSLTGQINTEAFF.

The chain couples TRBV18 to TRBJ1-3; the match to TRBD1 covers 8 bases. This CDR3 is 18 amino acids long. The V gene end was trimmed by 1 base and the J gene end by 3 bases; junction bases not matched to a gene: 11. The germline CDR1 and CDR2 sequences are KGHSH and LQKENI. The CDR3 is CASSPQYPGGPIGNTIYF. For the CDR3, the DNA is TGTGCCAGCTCACCACAGTATCCAGGGGGCCCCATTGGAAACACCATATATTTT.

The chain is built from TRBV11-3 and TRBJ2-2; 7 bases match TRBD1. The CDR3 consists of 14 residues. CDR1 SGHNT and CDR2 YENEEA come from the germline V gene. The V and J ends lost 5 bases and 6 bases, in that order; junction bases with no gene match: 6. CDR3 loop: CASSPRQGPGELFF. For the CDR3, the DNA is TGTGCCAGCAGCCCCCGACAGGGCCCCGGGGAGCTGTTTTTT.

This rearrangement joins TRBV10-3 to TRBJ2-7; 7 nucleotides match TRBD1. CDR1 and CDR2 (germline): ENHRY, SYGVKD. The CDR3 runs 15 residues. Trimming at V came to 0 bases and at J to 4 bases, leaving 6 bases not matched to a gene. The CDR3 DNA follows: TGTGCCATCAGTGAGTCTCGGGACAGTACTTACGAGCAGTACTTC. It codes for CAISESRDSTYEQYF.

This clone was detected a few times. The chain uses TRBV19 and TRBJ1-6; possible D gene TRBD1, 5 bases. Germline loops: CDR1 LNHDA, CDR2 SQIVND (reference sequence). The V and J ends lost 5 bases and 10 bases respectively, with 15 bases between them. The CDR3 consists of 14 residues. CDR3: CASSLKGANSPLHF. CDR3 DNA sequence: TGTGCCAGTAGTCTAAAAGGGGCCAACTCACCCCTCCACTTT.

V gene TRBV14 combines with J gene TRBJ1-3; D is unresolved. Germline CDR1 and CDR2: SGHDN and FVKESK. The CDR3 is made up of 16 amino acids. V was clipped by 1 base and J by 0 bases, with 10 bases between them. CDR3 sequence (DNA): TGTGCCAGCAGCCAAGGTTTTCGGATCTCTGGAAACACCATATATTTT. Translating gives CASSQGFRISGNTIYF.

The chain uses TRBV5-4 and TRBJ2-7, with D uncertain. Germline V gives CDR1 SGHNT, CDR2 YYREEE (reference sequence). CDR3 length: 14 amino acids. V lost 4 bases to trimming and J lost 0 bases, with 11 bases between them. The CDR3 spells CASSETPDSYEQYF. CDR3 bases: TGTGCCAGCAGCGAGACACCGGACTCCTACGAGCAGTACTTC.

V gene TRBV21-1 combines with J gene TRBJ1-4; the DNA was not compared with TRBD1, the D call given in the table. TRBV21-1 is reported as a pseudogene. CDR3 length equals 16 residues. The CDR3 DNA follows: TGTGCCAGCAGCTCCAGGTGGGACAGGGGAGATGAAAAACTGTTTTTT. Translated, it gives CASSSRWDRGDEKLFF.

The chain has TRBV5-5 and TRBJ1-5; no clear D. Trimming removed 1 base from V and 2 bases from J, with 10 bases in between. Germline V gene sequence: CDR1 SGHKS, CDR2 YYEKEE (reference sequence). The CDR3 sequence is 15 residues long. The CDR3 loop is CASSLFTARNQPQHF. CDR3 nucleotide sequence: TGTGCCAGCAGCTTGTTCACGGCGCGCAATCAGCCCCAGCATTTT.

This clone has a single count. The chain couples TRBV9 to TRBJ2-1, with 7 nucleotides matching TRBD2. The CDR3 covers 16 residues. Trimming cost V 3 bases and J 0 bases; bases outside gene matches: 6. CDR1 SGDLS and CDR2 YYNGEE come from the germline V gene. Here the CDR3 reads CASSAPRGSSYNEQFF. Written as DNA, the CDR3 is TGTGCCAGCAGCGCGCCGCGGGGGAGCTCCTACAATGAGCAGTTCTTC.

J is TRBJ1-1 and V is TRBV9; a weak D match, TRBD1 (6 bases). The CDR3 contains 13 residues. Germline CDR1 and CDR2: SGDLS and YYNGEE. The V end lost 0 bases, the J end lost 11 bases, and 14 bases lay between the germline ends. The CDR3 is CASSVVGGRDAFF. The CDR3 nucleotides read TGTGCCAGCAGCGTAGTTGGGGGCAGGGACGCTTTCTTT.

The chain joins TRBV19 to TRBJ1-5, with 7 nucleotides matching TRBD1. This CDR3 is built from 16 residues. Trimming removed 7 bases from V and 6 bases from J; junction bases left unmatched: 15. The germline CDR1 and CDR2 sequences are LNHDA and SQIVND (reference sequence). The CDR3 here is CASTGGQSVNSQPQHF. The CDR3 DNA sequence: TGTGCCAGTACCGGGGGACAGTCGGTTAACTCTCAGCCCCAGCATTTT. Filled out from reference TRBV19 and TRBJ1-5, the complete variable domain reads DGGITQSPKYLFRKEGQNVTLSCEQNLNHDAMYWYRQDPGQGLRLIYYSQIVNDFQKGDIAEGYSVSREKKESFPLTVTSAQKNPTAFYLCASTGGQSVNSQPQHFGDGTRLSIL.